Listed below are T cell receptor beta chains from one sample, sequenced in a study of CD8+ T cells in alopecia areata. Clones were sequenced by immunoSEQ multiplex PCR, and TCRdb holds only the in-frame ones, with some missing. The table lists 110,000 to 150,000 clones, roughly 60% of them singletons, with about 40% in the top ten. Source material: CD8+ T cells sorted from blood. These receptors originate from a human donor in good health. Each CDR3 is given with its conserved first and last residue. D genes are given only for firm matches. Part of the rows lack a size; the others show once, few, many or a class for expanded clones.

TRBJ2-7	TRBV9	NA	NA	TGTGCCAGCAGCGTAGAGGGACACTTCTACGAGCAGTACTTC	CASSVEGHFYEQYF
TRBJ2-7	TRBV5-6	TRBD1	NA	TGTGCCAGCAGCTGGGGGACAGCCAACTCCTACGAGCAGTACTTC	CASSWGTANSYEQYF
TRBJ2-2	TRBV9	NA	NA	TGTGCCAGCAGCGTTTCGACCGGGGAGCTGTTTTTT	CASSVSTGELFF
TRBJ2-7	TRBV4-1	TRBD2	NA	TGCGCCAGCAGCCAAGTTCCGGGACTATACGAGCAGTACTTC	CASSQVPGLYEQYF
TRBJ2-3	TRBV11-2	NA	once	TGTGCCAGCAGCCCCGCCGAGCGCGCTAGCACAGATACGCAGTATTTT	CASSPAERASTDTQYF
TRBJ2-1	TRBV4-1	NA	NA	TGCGCCAGCAGCTCGGCAGGGCGTGAGCAGTTCTTC	CASSSAGREQFF
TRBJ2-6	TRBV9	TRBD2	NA	TGTGCCAGCAGCGGAGGGAGGGCTGGGGCCAACGTCCTGACTTTC	CASSGGRAGANVLTF
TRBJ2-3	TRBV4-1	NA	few	TGCGCCAGCAGCCACGGCAACACAGATACGCAGTATTTT	CASSHGNTDTQYF
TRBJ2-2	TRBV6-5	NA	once	TGTGCCAGCAGTTACTCGGTACAAGCCCACGGGGAGCTGTTTTTT	CASSYSVQAHGELFF
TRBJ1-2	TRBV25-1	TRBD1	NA	TGTGCCAGCAGGACAGGGGGGTTTGGCTACACCTTC	CASRTGGFGYTF
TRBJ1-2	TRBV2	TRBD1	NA	TGTGCCAGCAGTGCGACAGGGGCCCTAAACTATGGCTACACCTTC	CASSATGALNYGYTF
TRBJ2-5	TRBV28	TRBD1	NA	TGTGCCAGCAGCACAGGGGCTCCCGAAGAGACCCAGTACTTC	CASSTGAPEETQYF
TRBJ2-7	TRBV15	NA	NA	TGTGCCACCAGCGCCGACTGGGGCTCGGACGAGCAGTACTTC	CATSADWGSDEQYF
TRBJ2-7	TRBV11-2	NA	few	TGTGCCAGCAGCCCAGAATCGGGACCGAGCTACGAGCAGTACTTC	CASSPESGPSYEQYF
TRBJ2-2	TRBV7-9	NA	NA	TGTGCCAGCAGCCCCGACACGGTCACCGGGGAGCTGTTTTTT	CASSPDTVTGELFF
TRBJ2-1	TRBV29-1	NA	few	TGCAGCGTTGAGGACAGTGGGGAGCAGTGGGATGAGCAGTTCTTC	CSVEDSGEQWDEQFF
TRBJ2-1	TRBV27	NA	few	TGTGCCAGCAGTCCGGTTGGGGGGGCGAGTGAGCAGTTCTTC	CASSPVGGASEQFF
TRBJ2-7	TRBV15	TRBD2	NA	TGTGCCACCAGCAGAGGAGCGGGAGGCTACGAGCAGTACTTC	CATSRGAGGYEQYF
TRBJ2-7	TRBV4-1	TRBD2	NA	TGCGCCAGCAGCCAGTTGTGGCTGACTAGCGGGTACTACGAGCAGTACTTC	CASSQLWLTSGYYEQYF
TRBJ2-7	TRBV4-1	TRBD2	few	TGCGCCAGCAGCGAGGGAACTAGCGGGAGCTACGAGCAGTACTTC	CASSEGTSGSYEQYF
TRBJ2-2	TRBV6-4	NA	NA	TGTGCCAGTAGCCGGGACGGGGACGAAACCGGGGAGCTGTTTTTT	CASSRDGDETGELFF
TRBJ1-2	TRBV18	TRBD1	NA	TGTGCCAGCTCAGCGGACAGGGCGAGGAACTATGGCTACACCTTC	CASSADRARNYGYTF
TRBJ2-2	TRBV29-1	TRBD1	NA	TGCAGCGTCGAAGAAGGGGGCAGTACCGGGGAGCTGTTTTTT	CSVEEGGSTGELFF
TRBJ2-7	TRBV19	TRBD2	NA	TGTGCCAGTAGTCTCCAGACTAGCACCTCACCCTACGAGCAGTACTTC	CASSLQTSTSPYEQYF
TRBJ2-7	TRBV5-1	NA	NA	TGCGCCAGCAGCGAAGACTTTACCTCCTACGAGCAGTACTTC	CASSEDFTSYEQYF